What follows are 16 T cell receptor beta chains derived from one specimen sequenced in a study of OX40 agonist ivuxolimab in advanced cancers. Clones were read by immunoSEQ multiplex PCR, and TCRdb kept only the in-frame ones, dropping some. Of about 32,000 clones in the sample, 80% to 95% are singletons; the top ten hold about 4.4%. The specimen was CD4+ or CD8+ T cells sorted from blood, collected in a trial of the OX40 agonist ivuxolimab. The receptors were sampled from an adult with an advanced solid tumor such as melanoma, head and neck, liver or kidney cancer.

The rearrangement uses TRBV29-1 and TRBJ2-2; perhaps TRBD1 as D (5 bases). Trimming took off 3 bases at V and 1 base at J, with 9 bases between the two ends. The CDR3 has 14 amino acids. Germline V gives CDR1 SQVTM, CDR2 ANQGSEA. CDR3 nucleotide sequence: TGCAGCGTTGACTCCGACAGGAACACCGGGGAGCTGTTTTTT. This encodes CSVDSDRNTGELFF.

The CDR3 sequence: CASSQTSVATTDTQYF. The CDR3 nucleotides read TGTGCCAGCAGCCAGACTAGCGTCGCAACCACAGATACGCAGTATTTT. The rearrangement joins TRBV7-6 to TRBJ2-3; 8 bases agree with TRBD2. The CDR3 contains 16 residues. CDR1 and CDR2 from the germline V gene are SGHVS and FNYEAQ. With 5 bases clipped from V and 2 bases from J, the junction kept 9 bases outside the gene matches.

The table lists this clone with a count of one. The chain has TRBV7-9 and TRBJ2-2, with a weak D call TRBD2 (7 bases). The CDR3 is 16 amino acids. Per the germline V gene, CDR1 is SEHNR and CDR2 is FQNEAQ (reference sequence). Trimming stripped 4 bases from V and 6 bases from J, with 18 bases between. The CDR3 nucleotides are TGTGCCAGCAGCTCCCCCCCCGGGGGGCGAGCCGGGGAGCTGTTTTTT. It translates to CASSSPPGGRAGELFF.

The chain links TRBV5-4 to TRBJ2-7, with 7 bases fitting TRBD2. The CDR3 totals 14 residues. V lost 4 bases and J lost 2; bases outside the gene matches: 6. Germline CDR1 is SGHNT and CDR2 is YYREEE (reference sequence). CDR3 protein: CASSAWGGAYEQYF. CDR3 DNA sequence: TGTGCCAGCAGCGCCTGGGGGGGAGCCTACGAGCAGTACTTC.

The chain carries TRBV11-3 and TRBJ2-3; 10 bases line up with TRBD2. CDR1 is SGHNT, CDR2 YENEEA, per germline. With V trimmed by 2 bases and J by 5 bases, 10 bases remained unmatched. This CDR3 is 17 amino acids long. The CDR3 sequence: CASSLPGSGGAEDTQYF. Written as DNA, the CDR3 is TGTGCCAGCAGCTTACCTGGAAGCGGGGGGGCCGAAGATACGCAGTATTTT.

This chain links TRBV27 with TRBJ2-5; unclear D gene. Deletions cut 0 bases from V and 4 bases from J, with 15 bases between. CDR1 MNHEY and CDR2 SMNVEV come from the germline V gene (reference sequence). The CDR3 covers 16 residues. The CDR3 loop is CASSLSGRTVRETQYF. The CDR3, as DNA: TGTGCCAGCAGTTTATCTGGGCGTACAGTCAGAGAGACCCAGTACTTC.

The chain's CDR3 is CASSLATGQLYQETQYF. CDR3 DNA sequence: TGTGCCAGCAGCTTGGCAACAGGCCAGCTCTACCAAGAGACCCAGTACTTC. This rearrangement joins TRBV5-4 to TRBJ2-5, with TRBD1 as a possible D gene (5 bases). Per germline, CDR1 SGHNT and CDR2 YYREEE (reference sequence). The CDR3 has 17 amino acids. V shed 0 bases and J shed 0 bases, with 15 bases lying between them.

This chain uses TRBV6-1 with TRBJ2-1; a weak D match, TRBD1 (6 bases). Germline CDR1 is MNHNS and CDR2 is SASEGT. Trimming took off 5 bases at V and 5 bases at J, with 10 bases between the two ends. The CDR3 is 13 residues long. CDR3 loop: CASSKTGNNEQFF. The DNA of the CDR3 is TGTGCCAGCAGTAAAACAGGGAACAATGAGCAGTTCTTC.

The rearrangement uses TRBV28 and TRBJ2-7; 7 bases are shared with TRBD2. This CDR3 is built from 17 residues. Looked up from germline, CDR1 is MDHEN and CDR2 is SYDVKM. V dropped 9 bases and J dropped 2; count of bases not matched to a gene: 19. The CDR3 nucleotides read TGTGCCAGTGCTGGACGTAACGGGGGGTTGATGGCCTACGAGCAGTACGTC. Residues: CASAGRNGGLMAYEQYV.

Concerning this clone itself: Different DNA sequences within this sample yield the same CDR3. The chain links TRBV7-6 to TRBJ2-7; the D is unclear. CDR3 size: 13 residues. V shed 5 bases and J shed 3 bases, with 11 bases lying between them. Germline lookup yields CDR1 SGHVS and CDR2 FNYEAQ. This chain's CDR3 is CASSLGPNYEQYV. Here the CDR3 DNA reads TGTGCCAGCAGCCTCGGTCCGAACTACGAGCAGTACGTC.

The J gene is TRBJ1-5, the V gene TRBV7-9; no reliable D call. This CDR3 has 13 residues. Germline values: CDR1 SEHNR, CDR2 FQNEAQ (reference sequence). Trimming shortened V by 3 bases and J by 5 bases, and 8 bases separated the two germline ends. The CDR3 protein is CASSLREDQPQHF. In DNA form, the CDR3 reads TGTGCCAGCAGCTTGAGGGAGGATCAGCCCCAGCATTTT.

This chain joins TRBV4-1 and TRBJ2-1, with a possible D match to TRBD2 (6 bases). This CDR3 spans 15 amino acids. Germline V lookup: CDR1 MGHRA, CDR2 YSYEKL. V lost 0 bases and J 4 bases, leaving 10 bases between the germline ends. CDR3 loop: CASSQDRGKYNEQFF. The CDR3 nucleotides read TGCGCCAGCAGCCAAGATCGCGGGAAGTACAATGAGCAGTTCTTC.

The V call is TRBV6-6, the J call TRBJ1-2; 8 positions match TRBD1. V shed 0 bases, J shed 8 bases, and the junction held 8 bases outside the gene matches. There are 15 residues in the CDR3. The germline V gene encodes CDR1 MNHNY and CDR2 SVGAGI (reference sequence). CDR3: CASSYSPGTGDGYTF. DNA for the CDR3: TGTGCCAGCAGTTACTCCCCCGGGACAGGAGACGGCTACACCTTC.

In this sample, this clone turned up once. The rearrangement uses TRBV2 and TRBJ1-6; D ambiguous. The CDR3 loop spans 17 amino acids. Trimming removed 2 bases from V and 2 bases from J, with 13 bases in between. Per the germline V gene, CDR1 is SNHLY and CDR2 is FYNNEI. The CDR3 spells CASSESGTYTYNSPLHF. The DNA of the CDR3 is TGTGCCAGCAGTGAATCGGGAACATACACCTATAATTCACCCCTCCACTTT.

The rearrangement links TRBV4-3 to TRBJ1-4, with 8 nucleotides matching TRBD1. Germline CDR1 and CDR2: LGHNA and YSLEER. Trimming took 4 bases from V and 5 from J; bases not matched to a gene: 6. CDR3 length equals 15 residues. This chain's CDR3 is CASSPEGTGNEKLFF. The DNA of the CDR3 is TGCGCCAGCAGCCCAGAAGGGACAGGCAATGAAAAACTGTTTTTT.

The chain uses TRBV28 and TRBJ1-5, with TRBD1 identical over 12 bases. J gave up 6 bases and V 6 bases, and 12 bases lay outside the gene matches. The CDR3 sequence is 17 residues long. CDR1 MDHEN and CDR2 SYDVKM come from the germline V gene. DNA of the CDR3: TGTGCCAGCAGGACCCCCGGGACAGGGGGCTGGGGTCAGCCCCAGCATTTT. Its translation: CASRTPGTGGWGQPQHF.